This T cell receptor beta chain was documented in a study of T cell repertoires in cytomegalovirus infection. Study details: It can be stated that public TCR beta signatures indicated CMV infection as well as a matching HLA type.

Notes on the study in general: The study found HLA-C-restricted CMV-specific TCR beta clonotypes dominating the ex vivo response. Using cumulative public TCR beta family frequency, the authors identified those who carried CMV together with the relevant HLA.

One entry per CDR3 protein results from TCRdb running MiXCR on the reads. The sample shows some 300,000 distinct CDR3 sequences, roughly an eighth of them seen only once. Concerning this clonotype itself: Its antigen remains unidentified.

The CDR3 extends over 16 amino acids. The V and J ends lost 2 bases and 1 base respectively, with 11 bases between them. Germline lookup yields CDR1 ENHRY and CDR2 SYGVKD. This TCR was recovered from a human donor in good health (CMV status not recorded). Some clones in this sample may be carry-over from other donors' samples. The chain has TRBV10-3 and TRBJ2-2; D not resolved. Material: PBMCs. The CDR3 reads CAISETWGGNTGELFF. In DNA form, the CDR3 reads TGTGCCATCAGTGAGACGTGGGGTGGGAACACCGGGGAGCTGTTTTTT.